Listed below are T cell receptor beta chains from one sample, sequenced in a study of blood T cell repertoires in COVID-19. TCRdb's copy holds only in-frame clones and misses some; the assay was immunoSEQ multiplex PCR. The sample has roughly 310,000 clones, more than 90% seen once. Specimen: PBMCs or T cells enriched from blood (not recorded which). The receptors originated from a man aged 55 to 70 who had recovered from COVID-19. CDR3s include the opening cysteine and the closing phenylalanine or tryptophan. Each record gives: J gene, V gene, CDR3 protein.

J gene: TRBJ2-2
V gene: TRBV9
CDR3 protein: CASSPPLSGSNTGELFF

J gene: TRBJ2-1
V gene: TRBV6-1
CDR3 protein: CASSEGILAGVSSYNEQFF

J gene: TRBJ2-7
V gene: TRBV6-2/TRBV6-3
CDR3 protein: CASSYWGGEQYF

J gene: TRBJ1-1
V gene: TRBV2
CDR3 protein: CASLPGTEAFF

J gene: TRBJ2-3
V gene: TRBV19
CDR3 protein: CASDRGSTDTQYF

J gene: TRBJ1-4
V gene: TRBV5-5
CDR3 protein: CASSGTGLVGEKLFF

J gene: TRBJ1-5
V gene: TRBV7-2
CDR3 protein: CASSLNGGRQPQHF

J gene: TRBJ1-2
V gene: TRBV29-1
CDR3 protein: CSVAVEAGGYGYTF

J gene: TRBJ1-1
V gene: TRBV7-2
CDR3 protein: CASSRGQIHTEAFF

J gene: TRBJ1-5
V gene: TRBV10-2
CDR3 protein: CASSERGQPQHF

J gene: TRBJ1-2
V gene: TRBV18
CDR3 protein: CASSAGQDYGYTF

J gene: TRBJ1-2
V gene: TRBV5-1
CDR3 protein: CASSGPPGQGTGYTF

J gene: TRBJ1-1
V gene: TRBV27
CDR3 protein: CASSFRAEAEAFF

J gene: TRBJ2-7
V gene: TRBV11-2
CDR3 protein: CASSWGGAGESYEQYF

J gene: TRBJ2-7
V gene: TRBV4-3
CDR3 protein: CASSQGASYEQYF

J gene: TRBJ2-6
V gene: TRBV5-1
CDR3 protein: CASSLGLRGAFPAGANVLTF

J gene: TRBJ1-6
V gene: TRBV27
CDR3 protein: CASSSPRDRWNSPLHF

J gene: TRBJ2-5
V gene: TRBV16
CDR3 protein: CASSQLGTSEETQYF

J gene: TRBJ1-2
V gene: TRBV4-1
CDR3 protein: CASKPPTGIYGYTF

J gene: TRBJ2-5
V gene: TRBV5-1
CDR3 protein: CASSSPGGGQTQYF

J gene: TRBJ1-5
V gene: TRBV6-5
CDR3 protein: CASNTAYSNQPQHF

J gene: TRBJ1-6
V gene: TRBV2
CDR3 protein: CASSRRATYNSPLHF

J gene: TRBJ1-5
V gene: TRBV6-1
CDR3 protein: CASSERGDQPQHF

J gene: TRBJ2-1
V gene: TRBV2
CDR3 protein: CASSVQREPRYNEQFF

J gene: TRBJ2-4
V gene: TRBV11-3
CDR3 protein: CASSLVGTSAGNIQYF